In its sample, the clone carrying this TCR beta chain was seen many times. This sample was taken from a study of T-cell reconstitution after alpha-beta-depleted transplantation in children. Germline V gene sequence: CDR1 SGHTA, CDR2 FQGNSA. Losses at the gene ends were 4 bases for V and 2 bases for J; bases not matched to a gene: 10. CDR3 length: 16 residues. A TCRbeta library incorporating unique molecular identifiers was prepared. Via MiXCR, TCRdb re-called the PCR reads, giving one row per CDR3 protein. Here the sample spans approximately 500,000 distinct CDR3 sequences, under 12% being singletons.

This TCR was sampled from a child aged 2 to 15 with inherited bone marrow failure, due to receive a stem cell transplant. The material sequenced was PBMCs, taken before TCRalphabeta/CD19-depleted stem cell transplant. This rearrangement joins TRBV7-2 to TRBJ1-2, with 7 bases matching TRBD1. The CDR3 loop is CASSSVGGPSNYGYTF. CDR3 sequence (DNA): TGTGCCAGCAGCTCGGTAGGGGGCCCATCCAACTATGGCTACACCTTC.